The 3 T cell receptor beta chains below all came from one sample that was sequenced in a study of PD-1 blockade in classical Hodgkin lymphoma (dated by TCRdb to about 2020). The intended sense of this specimen's time point label: cycle 1 day 1 (C1D1), immediately before nivolumab initiation. Every trial patient had relapsed following autologous stem cell transplantation, and prior brentuximab vedotin exposure was what differed among cohorts A, B and C. The method behind the library was the immunoSEQ multiplex PCR assay. The source is immuneACCESS, and TCRdb retained only in-frame sequences with V and J called. Part of the clones is not carried over; for the studies checked, unresolved V genes explain less than half of this, and the remainder is unexplained. This sample has approximately 84,000 clones in its table, and around 90% of those were observed once. About 20% of the sample belongs to the ten largest clones.

The sample here was peripheral blood mononuclear cells (PBMCs), taken at baseline. The origin of the receptors is a human donor with classical Hodgkin lymphoma.

The rearrangement links TRBV29-1 to TRBJ1-1; unclear D gene. The CDR3 covers 13 residues. V dropped 8 bases and J dropped 0 bases, with 13 bases sitting between them. Germline V gene data show CDR1 as SQVTM and CDR2 as ANQGSEA. CDR3 sequence: CSPTSIMNTEAFF. In nucleotides, the CDR3 is TGCAGCCCCACCTCTATCATGAACACTGAAGCTTTCTTT. The whole variable domain, remainder taken from reference TRBV29-1 and TRBJ1-1, is SAVISQKPSRDICQRGTSLTIQCQVDSQVTMMFWYRQQPGQSLTLIATANQGSEATYESGFVIDKFPISRPNLTFSTLTVSNMSPEDSSIYLCSPTSIMNTEAFFGQGTRLTVV.

The J gene is TRBJ1-2, the V gene TRBV12-5; tentative D call: TRBD1 (5 bases). V lost 4 bases and J lost 4, with 13 bases in between. CDR1 is LGHNT, CDR2 FRNRAP, per germline. The CDR3 loop spans 14 amino acids. Here the CDR3 reads CASGSPRDSYGYTF. In DNA, the CDR3 is TGTGCTAGTGGTTCCCCCAGGGATAGCTATGGCTACACCTTC.

This rearrangement joins TRBV7-2 to TRBJ2-2, with 9 bases aligning to TRBD1. The V and J ends lost 2 bases and 5 bases, in that order; junction bases with no gene match: 3. Germline V gives CDR1 SGHTA, CDR2 FQGNSA. This CDR3 is 15 amino acids long. The CDR3 DNA follows: TGTGCCAGCAGCTTAAGGGGACAGGGAACCGGGGAGCTGTTTTTT. It codes for CASSLRGQGTGELFF.